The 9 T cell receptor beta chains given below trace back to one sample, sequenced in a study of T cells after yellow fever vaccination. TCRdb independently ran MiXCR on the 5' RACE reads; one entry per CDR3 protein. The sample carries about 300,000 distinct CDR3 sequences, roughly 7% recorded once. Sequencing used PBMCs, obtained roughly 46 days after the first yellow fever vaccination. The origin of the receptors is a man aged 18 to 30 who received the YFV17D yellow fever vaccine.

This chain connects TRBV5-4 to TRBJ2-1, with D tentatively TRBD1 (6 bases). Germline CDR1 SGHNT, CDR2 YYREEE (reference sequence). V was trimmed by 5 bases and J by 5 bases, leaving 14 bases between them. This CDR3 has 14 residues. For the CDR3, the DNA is TGTGCCAGCAGATTCGGCCCAGGGGACAATGAGCAGTTCTTC. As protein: CASRFGPGDNEQFF.

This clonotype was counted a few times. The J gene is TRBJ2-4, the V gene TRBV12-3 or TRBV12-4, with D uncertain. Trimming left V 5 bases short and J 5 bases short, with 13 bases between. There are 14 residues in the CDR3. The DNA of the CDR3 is TGTGCCAGCAGTCTCCGGAAAACCCAAAACATTCAGTACTTC. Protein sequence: CASSLRKTQNIQYF.

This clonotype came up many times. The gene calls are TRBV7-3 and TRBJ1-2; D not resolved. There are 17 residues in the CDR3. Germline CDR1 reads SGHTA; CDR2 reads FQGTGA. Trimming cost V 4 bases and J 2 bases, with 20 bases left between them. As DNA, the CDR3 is TGTGCCAGCAGCTCCCTTTCGAGACTTAGGAAGAACTATGGCTACACCTTC. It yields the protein CASSSLSRLRKNYGYTF.

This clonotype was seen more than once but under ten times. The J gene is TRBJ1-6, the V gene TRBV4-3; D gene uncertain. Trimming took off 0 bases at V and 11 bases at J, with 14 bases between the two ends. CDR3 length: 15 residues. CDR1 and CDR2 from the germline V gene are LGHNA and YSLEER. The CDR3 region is CASSQDGRGRTPLHF. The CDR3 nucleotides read TGCGCCAGCAGCCAAGATGGGCGAGGACGGACACCCCTCCACTTT.

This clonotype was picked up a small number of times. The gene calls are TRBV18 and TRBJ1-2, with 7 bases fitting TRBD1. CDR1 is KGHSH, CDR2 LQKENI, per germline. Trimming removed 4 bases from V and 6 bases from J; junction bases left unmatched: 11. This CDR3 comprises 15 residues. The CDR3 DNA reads TGTGCCAGCTCACGGGACACCGCAGGGGGACATGGCTACACCTTC. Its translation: CASSRDTAGGHGYTF. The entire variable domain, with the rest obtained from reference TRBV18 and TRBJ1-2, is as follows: NAGVMQNPRHLVRRRGQEARLRCSPMKGHSHVYWYRQLPEEGLKFMVYLQKENIIDESGMPKERFSAEFPKEGPSILRIQQVVRGDSAAYFCASSRDTAGGHGYTFGSGTRLTVV.

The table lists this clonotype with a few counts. CDR3 residues: CASSYSTGPNYGYTF. CDR3 DNA: TGTGCCAGCAGTTACTCAACAGGGCCTAACTATGGCTACACCTTC. The genes are TRBV6-2 or TRBV6-3 and TRBJ1-2, with a weak D call TRBD1 (6 bases). V was trimmed by 0 bases and J by 0 bases, leaving 8 bases between them. This CDR3 spans 15 amino acids. From germline, CDR1 is MNHEY and CDR2 SVGEGT.

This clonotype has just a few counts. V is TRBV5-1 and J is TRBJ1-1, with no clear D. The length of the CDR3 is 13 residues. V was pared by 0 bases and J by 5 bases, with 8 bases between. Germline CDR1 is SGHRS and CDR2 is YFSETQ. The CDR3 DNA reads TGCGCCAGCAGCTTGGCTTCGGGGACTGAAGCTTTCTTT. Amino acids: CASSLASGTEAFF.

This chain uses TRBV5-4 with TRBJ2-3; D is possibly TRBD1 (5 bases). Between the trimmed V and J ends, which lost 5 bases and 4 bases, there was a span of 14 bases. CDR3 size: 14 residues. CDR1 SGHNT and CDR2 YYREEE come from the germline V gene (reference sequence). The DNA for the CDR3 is TGTGCCAGCAGGGGGTTGGGGCCGGCAGATACGCAGTATTTT. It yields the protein CASRGLGPADTQYF.

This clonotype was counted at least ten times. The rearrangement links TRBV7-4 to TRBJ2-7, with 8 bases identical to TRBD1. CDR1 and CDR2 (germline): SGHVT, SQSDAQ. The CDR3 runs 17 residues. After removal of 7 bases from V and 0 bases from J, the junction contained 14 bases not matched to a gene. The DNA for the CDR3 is TGTGCCAGCACCATAGCGACAGGGGACTTCAGCTCCTACGAGCAGTACGTC. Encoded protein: CASTIATGDFSSYEQYV.